A selection of T cell receptor beta chains follows, all from one sample in a study of T cells in Graves' hyperthyroidism and ophthalmopathy. TCRdb reprocessed the multiplex PCR reads with MiXCR, giving one entry per CDR3 protein. The top ten clones hold under 45% of a sample with about 300,000 distinct CDR3 sequences, approximately 19% of them seen once. Sample: blood. The source of these receptors is a man in his fifties with Graves' ophthalmopathy. The CDR3 runs from the conserved cysteine through the conserved F or W. A D gene is named only where the DNA matches it firmly. Size tells how often a clone was seen (once, few, many) or the class of an expanded clone, and some rows leave it out.

J gene | D gene | V gene | clone size | CDR3 DNA | CDR3 protein
TRBJ2-1 | NA | TRBV18 | few | TGTGCCAGCTCACCACCGGTGGCAGGGCACAATGAGCAGTTCTTC | CASSPPVAGHNEQFF
TRBJ2-1 | TRBD2 | TRBV27 | once | TGTGCCAGCAGTCCGGGACTAGCGGGAGTTCAGGAGCAGTTCTTC | CASSPGLAGVQEQFF
TRBJ2-7 | NA | TRBV30 | many | TGTGCCTGGAGTGTACATTGGGGGGTAAACTACGAGCAGTACTTC | CAWSVHWGVNYEQYF
TRBJ2-1 | TRBD2 | TRBV2 | many | TGTGCCAGCACCCCCCTAGCGGGAGGAAGGAGTGAGCAGTTCTTC | CASTPLAGGRSEQFF
TRBJ2-5 | TRBD1 | TRBV12-3/TRBV12-4 | NA | TGTGCCAGCAGCCCGGACAGGGGAGGGGGAGAGACCCAGTACTTC | CASSPDRGGGETQYF
TRBJ1-2 | NA | TRBV4-1 | few | TGCGCCAGCAGCCAAGAGGCTTTCGGAGGGTATGGCTACACCTTC | CASSQEAFGGYGYTF
TRBJ2-7 | TRBD1 | TRBV2 | many | TGTGCCAGCAGTAGGACAGGGAACTACGAGCAGTACTTC | CASSRTGNYEQYF
TRBJ2-5 | TRBD1 | TRBV28 | many | TGTGCCAGCAGTCCGGACAGGGTAGGAGAGACCCAGTACTTC | CASSPDRVGETQYF
TRBJ1-2 | TRBD1 | TRBV30 | many | TGTGCCTGGACCAGAGGGACAGAAGGCTACACCTTC | CAWTRGTEGYTF
TRBJ2-1 | NA | TRBV19 | NA | TGTGCCAGTAGTATAATCCGCGGGGCTTACAATGAGCAGTTCTTC | CASSIIRGAYNEQFF
TRBJ2-1 | NA | TRBV5-1 | many | TGCGCCAGCAGCGTGGGGGCAACCTACAATGAGCAGTTCTTC | CASSVGATYNEQFF
TRBJ2-7 | NA | TRBV7-2 | few | TGTGCCAGCAGCTTAGTGCGCCCGGTGGTCGGCGAGCAGTACTTC | CASSLVRPVVGEQYF
TRBJ2-6 | NA | TRBV19 | NA | TGTGCCAGTAGTATACCATCTGGGGCCAACGTCCTGACTTTC | CASSIPSGANVLTF
TRBJ2-7 | NA | TRBV7-2 | NA | TGTGCCAGCAGCAAAAGTATATCCGAGCAGTACTTC | CASSKSISEQYF